The present T cell receptor (beta chain) was sequenced within a study of T-cell reconstitution after alpha-beta-depleted transplantation in children. Findings of the study overall: After transplant, high TCRbeta diversity at day 60 in some patients arose from surviving recipient T cells and thymic progenitors. One year after transplant, T-cell counts and diversity came mostly from newly produced T cells. It was reported that alpha-beta T cells came from several hundred expanded graft clones (about two months after transplant).

This clonotype came up a few times. Its antigen is not identified. Unique molecular identifiers featured in how the TCRbeta library was prepared. TCRdb re-called the PCR reads through MiXCR, storing one row per CDR3 protein. The sample shows about 900,000 distinct CDR3 sequences, about 29% of them seen only once. V lost 2 bases to trimming and J lost 6 bases, with 12 bases between them. The CDR3 loop spans 13 amino acids. Germline CDR1 DFQATT, CDR2 SNEGSKA (reference sequence). The chain combines TRBV20-1 with TRBJ2-3; a weak D match, TRBD2 (7 bases). This specimen was PBMCs, mostly from graft donor cells, taken 360 days after TCRalphabeta/CD19-depleted stem cell transplant. The receptor comes from a boy younger than two who had a stem cell transplant for SCID, so the T cells may come from the graft donor. DNA for the CDR3: TGCAGTGCTAGAACGGGGGGCTGGGATACGCAGTATTTT. Its translation: CSARTGGWDTQYF.